This T cell receptor (beta chain) was identified in a study of early T cells in non-severe SARS-CoV-2 infection. Study summary: Chains from this unsorted whole-blood bulk RNA could not be paired.

Germline CDR1 reads MNHEY; CDR2 reads SVGEGT. The CDR3 consists of 14 residues. Trimming stripped 5 bases from V and 5 bases from J, with 13 bases between. Unique molecular identifiers were added to individual cDNA molecules. From the 5' RACE reads, TCRdb called clonotypes with MiXCR, one entry per CDR3 protein. The data contain about 48,000 distinct CDR3 sequences, roughly 7.7% of them singletons. The sample holds a few counts of this clonotype. This receptor was identified in an adult who was a healthcare worker with PCR-confirmed SARS-CoV-2 infection or an uninfected control (not recorded which). The rearrangement joins TRBV6-2 or TRBV6-3 to TRBJ2-1; D is perhaps TRBD1 (6 bases). Sequencing was done on a sample of whole blood. This CDR3 is CASSKQGSHNEQFF. The CDR3 DNA reads as TGTGCCAGCAGTAAGCAGGGGTCCCACAATGAGCAGTTCTTC.